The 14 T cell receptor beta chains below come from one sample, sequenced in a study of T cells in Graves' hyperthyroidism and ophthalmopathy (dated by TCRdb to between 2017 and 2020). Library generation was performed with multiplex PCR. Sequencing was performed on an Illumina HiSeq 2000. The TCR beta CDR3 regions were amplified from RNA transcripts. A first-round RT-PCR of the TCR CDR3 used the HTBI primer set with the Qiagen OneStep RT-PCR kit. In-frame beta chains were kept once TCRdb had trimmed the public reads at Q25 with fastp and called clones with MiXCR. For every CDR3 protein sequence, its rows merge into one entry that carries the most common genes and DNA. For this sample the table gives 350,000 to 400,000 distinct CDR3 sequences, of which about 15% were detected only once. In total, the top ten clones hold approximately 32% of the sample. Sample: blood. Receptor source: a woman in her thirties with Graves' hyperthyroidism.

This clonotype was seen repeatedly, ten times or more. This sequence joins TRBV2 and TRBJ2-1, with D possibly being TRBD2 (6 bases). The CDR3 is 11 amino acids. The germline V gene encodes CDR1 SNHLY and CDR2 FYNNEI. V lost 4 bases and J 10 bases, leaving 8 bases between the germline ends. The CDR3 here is CASSGGREQFF. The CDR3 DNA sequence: TGTGCCAGCAGTGGAGGGAGGGAGCAGTTCTTC.

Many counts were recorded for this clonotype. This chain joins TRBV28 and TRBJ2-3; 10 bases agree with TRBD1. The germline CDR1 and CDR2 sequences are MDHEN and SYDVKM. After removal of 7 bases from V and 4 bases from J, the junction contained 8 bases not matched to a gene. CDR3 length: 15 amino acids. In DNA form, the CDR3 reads TGTGCCAGCACCTGGGACAGGGGACGGCCAGATACGCAGTATTTT. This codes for CASTWDRGRPDTQYF.

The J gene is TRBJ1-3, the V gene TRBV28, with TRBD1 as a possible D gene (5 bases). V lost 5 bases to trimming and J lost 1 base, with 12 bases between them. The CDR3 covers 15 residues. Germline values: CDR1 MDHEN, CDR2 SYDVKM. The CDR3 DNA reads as TGTGCCAGCAGTCCACCGGGGGGTTCTGGAAACACCATATATTTT. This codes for CASSPPGGSGNTIYF.

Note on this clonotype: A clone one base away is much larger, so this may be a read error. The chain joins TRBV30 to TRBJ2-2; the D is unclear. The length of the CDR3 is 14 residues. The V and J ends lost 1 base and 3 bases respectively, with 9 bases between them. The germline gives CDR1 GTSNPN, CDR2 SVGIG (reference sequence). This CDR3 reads CAWSGGSYTGELFF. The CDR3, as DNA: TGTGCCTGGAGTGGGGGATCGTACACCGGGGAGCTGTTTTTT.

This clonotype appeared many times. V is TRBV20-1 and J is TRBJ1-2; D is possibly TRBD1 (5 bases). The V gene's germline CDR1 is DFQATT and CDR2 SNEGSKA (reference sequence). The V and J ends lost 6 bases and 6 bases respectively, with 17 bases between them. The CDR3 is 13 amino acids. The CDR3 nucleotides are TGCAGTGCCAGGGACTTCTCAAGGGATGGCTACACCTTC. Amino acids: CSARDFSRDGYTF.

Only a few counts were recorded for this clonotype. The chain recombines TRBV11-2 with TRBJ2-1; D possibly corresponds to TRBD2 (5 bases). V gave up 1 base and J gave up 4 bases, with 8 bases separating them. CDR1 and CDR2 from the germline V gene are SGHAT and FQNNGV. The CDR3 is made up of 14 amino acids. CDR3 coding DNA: TGTGCCAGCAGCTTAGGACTATCGTACAATGAGCAGTTCTTC. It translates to CASSLGLSYNEQFF.

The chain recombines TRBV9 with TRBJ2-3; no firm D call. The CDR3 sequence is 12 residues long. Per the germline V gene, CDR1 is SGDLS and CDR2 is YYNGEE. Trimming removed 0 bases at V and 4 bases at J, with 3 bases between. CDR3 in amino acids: CASSVEADTQYF. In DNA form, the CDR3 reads TGTGCCAGCAGCGTAGAGGCAGATACGCAGTATTTT. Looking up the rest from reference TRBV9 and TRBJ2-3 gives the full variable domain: DSGVTQTPKHLITATGQRVTLRCSPRSGDLSVYWYQQSLDQGLQFLIQYYNGEERAKGNILERFSAQQFPDLHSELNLSSLELGDSALYFCASSVEADTQYFGPGTRLTVL.

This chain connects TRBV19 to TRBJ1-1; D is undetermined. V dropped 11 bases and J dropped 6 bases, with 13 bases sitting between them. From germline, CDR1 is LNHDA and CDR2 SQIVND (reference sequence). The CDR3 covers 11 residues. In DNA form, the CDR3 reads TGTGCCTGGACCCGGAGGGCTGAAGCTTTCTTT. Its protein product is CAWTRRAEAFF.

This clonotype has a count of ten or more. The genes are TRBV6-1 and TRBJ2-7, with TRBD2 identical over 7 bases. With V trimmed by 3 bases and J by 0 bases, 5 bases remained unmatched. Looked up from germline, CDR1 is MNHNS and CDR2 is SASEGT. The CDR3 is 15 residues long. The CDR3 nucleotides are TGTGCCAGCAGTGATTACGGGGGGACCTCCTACGAGCAGTACTTC. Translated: CASSDYGGTSYEQYF.

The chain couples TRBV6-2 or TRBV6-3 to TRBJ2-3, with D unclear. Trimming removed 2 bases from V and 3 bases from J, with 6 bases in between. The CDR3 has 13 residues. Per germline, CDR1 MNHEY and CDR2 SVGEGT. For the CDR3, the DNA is TGTGCCAGCAGTTACCTAATAACAGATACGCAGTATTTT. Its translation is CASSYLITDTQYF.

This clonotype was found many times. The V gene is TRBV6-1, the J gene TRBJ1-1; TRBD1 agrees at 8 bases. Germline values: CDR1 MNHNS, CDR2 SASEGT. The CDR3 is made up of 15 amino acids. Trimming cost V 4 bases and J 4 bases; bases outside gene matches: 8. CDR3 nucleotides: TGTGCCAGCAGTGCCGGGACAGGTCCCCCCACTGAAGCTTTCTTT. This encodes CASSAGTGPPTEAFF.

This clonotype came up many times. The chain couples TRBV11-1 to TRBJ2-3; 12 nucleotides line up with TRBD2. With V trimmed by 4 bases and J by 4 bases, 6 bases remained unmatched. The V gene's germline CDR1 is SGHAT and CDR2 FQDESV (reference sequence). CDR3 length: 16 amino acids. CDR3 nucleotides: TGTGCCAGCAGCTCATTGACTAGCGGGAGTGCAGATACGCAGTATTTT. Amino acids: CASSSLTSGSADTQYF.

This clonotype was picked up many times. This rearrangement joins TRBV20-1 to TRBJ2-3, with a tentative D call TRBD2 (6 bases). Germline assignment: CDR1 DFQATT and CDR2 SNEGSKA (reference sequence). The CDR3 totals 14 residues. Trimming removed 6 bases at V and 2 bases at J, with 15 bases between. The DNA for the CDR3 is TGCAGTGCGGGGGACTTTCCTCACACAGATACGCAGTATTTT. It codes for CSAGDFPHTDTQYF.

The CDR3 nucleotides read TGCAGCGCCCAGTATTCCTACGAGCAGTACTTC. Protein sequence: CSAQYSYEQYF. This chain uses TRBV29-1 with TRBJ2-7; D is unclear. Trimming left V 7 bases short and J 1 base short, with 8 bases between. The CDR3 runs 11 residues. CDR1 and CDR2 from the germline V gene are SQVTM and ANQGSEA.